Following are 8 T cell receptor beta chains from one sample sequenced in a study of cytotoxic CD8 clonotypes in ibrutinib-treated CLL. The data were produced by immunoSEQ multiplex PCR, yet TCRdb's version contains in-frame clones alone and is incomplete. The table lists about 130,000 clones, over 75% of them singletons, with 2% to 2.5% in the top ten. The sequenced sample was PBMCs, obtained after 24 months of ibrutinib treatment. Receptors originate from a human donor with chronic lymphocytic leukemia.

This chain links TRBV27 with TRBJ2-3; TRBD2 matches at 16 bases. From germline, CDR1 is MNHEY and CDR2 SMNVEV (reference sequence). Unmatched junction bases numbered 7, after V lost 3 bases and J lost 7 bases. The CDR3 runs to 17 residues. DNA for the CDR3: TGTGCCAGCAGTTTCCCCGGGACTAGCGGGGGGGGGAATACGCAGTATTTT. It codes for CASSFPGTSGGGNTQYF.

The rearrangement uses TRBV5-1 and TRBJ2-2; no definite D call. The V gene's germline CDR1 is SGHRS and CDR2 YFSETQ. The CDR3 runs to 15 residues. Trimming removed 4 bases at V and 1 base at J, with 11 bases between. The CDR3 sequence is CASSPRAENTGELFF. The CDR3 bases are TGCGCCAGCAGCCCTCGGGCAGAGAACACCGGGGAGCTGTTTTTT.

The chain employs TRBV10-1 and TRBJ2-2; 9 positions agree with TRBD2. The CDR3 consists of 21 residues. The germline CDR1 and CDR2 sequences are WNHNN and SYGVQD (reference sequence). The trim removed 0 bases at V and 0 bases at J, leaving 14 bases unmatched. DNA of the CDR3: TGCGCCAGCAGTGAGTCTGCGAGCGGGGGGACAAAAATCCCGAACACCGGGGAGCTGTTTTTT. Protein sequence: CASSESASGGTKIPNTGELFF.

The CDR3 DNA is TGTGCCAGCTCTTCCGGACAGGGGCTCTATGGCTACACCTTC. This gives the protein CASSSGQGLYGYTF. The chain recombines TRBV18 with TRBJ1-2; TRBD1 agrees at 9 bases. The junction had 6 bases not matched to a gene; V was cut back by 6 bases and J by 4 bases. Germline V gene sequence: CDR1 KGHSH, CDR2 LQKENI. CDR3 size: 14 residues.

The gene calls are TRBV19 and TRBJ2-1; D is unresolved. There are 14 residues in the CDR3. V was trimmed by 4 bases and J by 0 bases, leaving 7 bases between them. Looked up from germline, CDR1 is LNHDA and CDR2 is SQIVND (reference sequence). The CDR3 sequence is CASSRTGSYNEQFF. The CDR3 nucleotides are TGTGCCAGTAGTAGGACGGGCTCCTACAATGAGCAGTTCTTC.

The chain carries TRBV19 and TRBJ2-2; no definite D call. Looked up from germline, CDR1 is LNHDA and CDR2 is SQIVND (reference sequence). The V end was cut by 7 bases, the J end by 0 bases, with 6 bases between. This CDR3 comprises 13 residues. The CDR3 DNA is TGTGCCAGTATTACTCCGAACACCGGGGAGCTGTTTTTT. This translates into CASITPNTGELFF.

CDR3 bases: TGTGCCAGCAGCATCCTTCCGGGACAGGGAACAGTCCCTGAAGCTTTCTTT. Its translation: CASSILPGQGTVPEAFF. V is TRBV21-1 and J is TRBJ1-1; the table gives TRBD1 as D, unverified against the DNA. TRBV21-1 is an annotated pseudogene. The CDR3 loop spans 17 amino acids.

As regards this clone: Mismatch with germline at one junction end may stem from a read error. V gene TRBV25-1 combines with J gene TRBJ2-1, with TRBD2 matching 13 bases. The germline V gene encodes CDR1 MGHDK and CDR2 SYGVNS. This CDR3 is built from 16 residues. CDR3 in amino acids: CASSEFTSGGGNKQFF. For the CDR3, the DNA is TGTGCCAGCAGTGAATTTACTAGCGGGGGGGGCAATAAGCAGTTCTTC.